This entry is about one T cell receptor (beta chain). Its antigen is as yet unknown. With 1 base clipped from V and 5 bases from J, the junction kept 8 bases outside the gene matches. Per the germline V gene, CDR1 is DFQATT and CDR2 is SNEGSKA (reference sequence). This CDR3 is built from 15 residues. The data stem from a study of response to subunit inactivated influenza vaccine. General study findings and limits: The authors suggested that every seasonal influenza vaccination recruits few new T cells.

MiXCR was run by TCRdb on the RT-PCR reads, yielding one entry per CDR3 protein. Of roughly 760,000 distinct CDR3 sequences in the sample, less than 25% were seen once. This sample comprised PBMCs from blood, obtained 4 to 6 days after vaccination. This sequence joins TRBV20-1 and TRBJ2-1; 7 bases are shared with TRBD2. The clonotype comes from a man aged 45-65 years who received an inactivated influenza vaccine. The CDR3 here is CSARVFPGGDNEQFF. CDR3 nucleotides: TGCAGTGCTAGAGTTTTCCCGGGGGGAGACAATGAGCAGTTCTTC.